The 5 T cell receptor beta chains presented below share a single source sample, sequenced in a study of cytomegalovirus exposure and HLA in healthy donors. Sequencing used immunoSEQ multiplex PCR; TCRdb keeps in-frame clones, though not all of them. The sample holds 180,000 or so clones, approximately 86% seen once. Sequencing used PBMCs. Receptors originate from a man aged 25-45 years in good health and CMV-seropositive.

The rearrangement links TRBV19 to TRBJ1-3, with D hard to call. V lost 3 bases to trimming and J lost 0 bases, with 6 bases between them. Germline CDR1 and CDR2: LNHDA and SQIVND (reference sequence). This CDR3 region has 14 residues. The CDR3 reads CASSMRLSGNTIYF. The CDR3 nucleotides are TGTGCCAGTAGTATGCGTCTCTCTGGAAACACCATATATTTT. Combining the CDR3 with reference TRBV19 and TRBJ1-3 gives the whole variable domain DGGITQSPKYLFRKEGQNVTLSCEQNLNHDAMYWYRQDPGQGLRLIYYSQIVNDFQKGDIAEGYSVSREKKESFPLTVTSAQKNPTAFYLCASSMRLSGNTIYFGEGSWLTVV.

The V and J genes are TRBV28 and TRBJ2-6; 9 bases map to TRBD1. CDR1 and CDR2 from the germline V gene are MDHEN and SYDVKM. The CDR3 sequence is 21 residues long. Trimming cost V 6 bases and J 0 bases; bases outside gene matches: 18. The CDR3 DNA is TGTGCCAGCAGCCCAAGTCCGGGGACAGGGAATATTTACTCTGGGGCCAACGTCCTGACTTTC. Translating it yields CASSPSPGTGNIYSGANVLTF. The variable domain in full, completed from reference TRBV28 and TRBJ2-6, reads DVKVTQSSRYLVKRTGEKVFLECVQDMDHENMFWYRQDPGLGLRLIYFSYDVKMKEKGDIPEGYSVSREKKERFSLILESASTNQTSMYLCASSPSPGTGNIYSGANVLTFGAGSRLTVL.

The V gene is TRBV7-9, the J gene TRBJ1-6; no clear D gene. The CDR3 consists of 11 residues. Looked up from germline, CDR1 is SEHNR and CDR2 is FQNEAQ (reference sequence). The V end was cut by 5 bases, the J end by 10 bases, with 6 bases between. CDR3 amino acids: CASSANSPLHF. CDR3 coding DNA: TGTGCCAGCAGCGCCAACTCACCCCTCCACTTT.

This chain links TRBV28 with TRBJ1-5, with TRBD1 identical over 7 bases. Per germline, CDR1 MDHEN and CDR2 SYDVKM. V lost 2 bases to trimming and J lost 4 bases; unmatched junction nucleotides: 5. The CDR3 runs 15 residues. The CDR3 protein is CASSLIQGRNQPQHF. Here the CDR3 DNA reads TGTGCCAGCAGTTTAATACAGGGGCGGAATCAGCCCCAGCATTTT.

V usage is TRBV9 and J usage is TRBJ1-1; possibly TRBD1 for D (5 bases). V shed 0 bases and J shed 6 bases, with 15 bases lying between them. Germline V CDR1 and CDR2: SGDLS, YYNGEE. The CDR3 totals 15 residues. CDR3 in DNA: TGTGCCAGCAGCGTAGCGGCCGGTTCGGGGGCTGAAGCTTTCTTT. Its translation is CASSVAAGSGAEAFF.